This TCR beta chain was obtained from a study of identical twins. Broader study findings: Out-of-frame alpha sequences shared by twins showed excess low generation probability. Invariant cells of the MAIT and iNKT types might have partly distorted the zero-insertion analyses.

Unique molecular identifiers were present on the cDNA, which also gained a universal primer site by template switching. TCRdb used MiXCR to reprocess the 5' RACE reads, holding one entry per CDR3 protein. The data contain fewer than 800,000 distinct CDR3 sequences, around 7.4% of them seen just once; the ten biggest clones take up 1.6%. The V gene end was trimmed by 5 bases and the J gene end by 7 bases; junction bases not matched to a gene: 9. The CDR3 consists of 15 residues. Note on this clonotype: The antigen is undetermined.

Healthy Caucasian individuals made up all the donors. These sequences were also reported in another study, on yellow fever vaccine responses in identical twins.

Sequencing was done on a sample of PBMCs. The chain combines TRBV12-3 or TRBV12-4 with TRBJ1-2; TRBD1 agrees at 11 bases. This clonotype was sampled from a woman aged 18-30 years in good health. DNA for the CDR3: TGTGCCAGCAGTCGGACAGGGGGCAAAAATATTGGCTACACCTTC. Protein sequence: CASSRTGGKNIGYTF.